These T cell receptor beta chains were read from a single sample in a study of beta chain features in type 1 diabetes. TCRdb's table, derived via immunoSEQ multiplex PCR, lists solely in-frame clones and lacks some. The sample consists of about 700,000 clones, around 15% of them appearing once. Specimen: naive CD4+ T cells from blood. All receptors derive from a man aged 18 to 29 with type 1 diabetes. The CDR3 runs from the conserved cysteine through the conserved F or W. Only part of the rows carry a size: once, few, many, or a class if the clone is expanded.

abundance	j_gene	len	v_gene	CDR3aa
-	TRBJ2-1	15	TRBV7-8	CASTSGSGNHNEQFF
-	TRBJ1-5	15	TRBV7-6	CASSLDRGSNQPQHF
-	TRBJ1-1	11	TRBV7-9	CASGESTEAFF
-	TRBJ1-2	13	TRBV2	CASKRDARYGYTF
few	TRBJ2-5	12	TRBV14	CASSLGSRTQYF
-	TRBJ2-1	17	TRBV14	CASSQVTGTGVNNEQFF
few	TRBJ2-5	14	TRBV7-9	CASSLEAGGETQYF
few	TRBJ2-2	14	TRBV11-2	CASSLAGYTGELFF
few	TRBJ1-2	12	TRBV5-6	CASSSTGYGYTF
few	TRBJ2-5	14	TRBV7-6	CASSLAGGKETQYF
few	TRBJ2-3	16	TRBV11-2	CASSLVAGVSTDTQYF
-	TRBJ2-3	15	TRBV30	CAWSLGSSGADTQYF
-	TRBJ1-1	13	TRBV30	CAWTGGLNTEAFF
few	TRBJ2-3	17	TRBV2	CASSLIGDSSGGDTQYF
-	TRBJ2-1	14	TRBV7-9	CASSHRVPYNEQFF
few	TRBJ1-3	16	TRBV6-6	CASSYSWGASGNTIYF
-	TRBJ2-1	13	TRBV6-1	CATRAGGYNEQFF
-	TRBJ1-2	12	TRBV5-1	CASSFEGHGYTF
-	TRBJ2-7	17	TRBV29-1	CSVASPGTGVILYEQYF
-	TRBJ2-3	12	TRBV6-5	CASSPAGDTQYF
-	TRBJ2-1	13	TRBV10-3	CAISYGGYNEQFF
-	TRBJ2-1	15	TRBV5-1	CASSQTGTVINEQFF
-	TRBJ1-6	13	TRBV7-2	CASSLTGDSPLHF
-	TRBJ2-1	15	TRBV7-8	CASSFRGAGRAEQFF
-	TRBJ1-2	15	TRBV18	CASSRVDGANYGYTF
few	TRBJ2-3	16	TRBV7-2	CASSFTSGGGTDTQYF
-	TRBJ1-2	14	TRBV28	CASSGADRDYGYTF
few	TRBJ2-1	11	TRBV20-1	CSAVDVSEQFF
few	TRBJ2-7	15	TRBV4-1	CASSRPEHTSYEQYF
-	TRBJ1-4	14	TRBV30	CAWNFQGTNEKLFF
-	TRBJ1-4	13	TRBV29-1	CSVIGTPNEKLFF
-	TRBJ2-5	15	TRBV9	CASSVGGTLQETQYF
-	TRBJ2-3	14	TRBV28	CAITGTSGPDTQYF
-	TRBJ1-5	15	TRBV6-1	CASSRGQGSNQPQHF
-	TRBJ2-7	13	TRBV6-6	CASSQPPASEQYF
-	TRBJ2-1	15	TRBV4-1	CASSLSGGPYNEQFF